This T cell receptor beta chain appears in the sequencing data of a study of control samples from healthy donors and cancer patients. This table comes from immunoSEQ multiplex PCR, and its TCRdb copy is limited to in-frame clones, with some not included. The top ten hold roughly 13% of the sample, which has tens of thousands of clones, 87% seen once. Germline CDR1 reads SNHLY; CDR2 reads FYNNEI. This CDR3 contains 12 residues. The gene calls are TRBV2 and TRBJ1-3, with D possibly being TRBD1 (5 bases). This sequence was found in a woman aged 60-75 years with lung cancer. Sequencing input: PBMCs. CDR3 DNA sequence: TGTGGAGGGGCAAGGATTGGAAACACCATATATTTT. Protein: CGGARIGNTIYF.